The rows below give T cell receptor beta chains drawn from one sample of a study of patients and donors after allogeneic stem cell transplantation. Using its own MiXCR run on the RT-PCR reads, TCRdb lists one record per CDR3 protein. The sample has more than 150,000 distinct CDR3 sequences; 35% to 50% are singletons. The specimen was blood, either unsorted or a sorted T cell fraction (not recorded which). These receptors originate from a human donor who was either an allogeneic HSCT recipient or a stem cell or donor lymphocyte infusion donor (not recorded which). It is not recorded whose cells these are; they may come from a transplant donor. Each CDR3 is given with its conserved first and last residue.

CDR3: CASSQDVGESLNNEQFF
V: TRBV4-3
J: TRBJ2-1

CDR3: CASSIGAGNTIYF
V: TRBV5-1
J: TRBJ1-3

CDR3: CASDGDTEAFF
V: TRBV12-3/TRBV12-4
J: TRBJ1-1

CDR3: CASSPIQGPNTEAFF
V: TRBV5-4
J: TRBJ1-1

CDR3: CASSKDWENANTIYF
V: TRBV21-1
J: TRBJ1-3

CDR3: CASSSGLAFNEQFF
V: TRBV27
J: TRBJ2-1

CDR3: CASSGTSNYEQYF
V: TRBV9
J: TRBJ2-7

CDR3: CASSFSGTGGYTF
V: TRBV5-6
J: TRBJ1-2

CDR3: CASSQVGHDGYTF
V: TRBV3-1
J: TRBJ1-2

CDR3: CASTVERSEAFF
V: TRBV28
J: TRBJ1-1

CDR3: CASSRGLAGDDEQYF
V: TRBV3-1
J: TRBJ2-7

CDR3: CATRPGRAPNSPLHF
V: TRBV15
J: TRBJ1-6

CDR3: CASSFGPQGASSQHF
V: TRBV12-3/TRBV12-4
J: TRBJ1-5

CDR3: CASSLGKTEGPGELFF
V: TRBV7-9
J: TRBJ2-2

CDR3: CASKGRDTGELFF
V: TRBV28
J: TRBJ2-2

CDR3: CASSQDRRANQPQHF
V: TRBV4-3
J: TRBJ1-5

CDR3: CASSHGQGNQPQHF
V: TRBV6-2/TRBV6-3
J: TRBJ1-5

CDR3: CAWTGGTDTEAFF
V: TRBV30
J: TRBJ1-1

CDR3: CASTLRTENSPLHF
V: TRBV7-2
J: TRBJ1-6

CDR3: CSARASGGYEQYF
V: TRBV20-1
J: TRBJ2-7

CDR3: CSVPHRVESIF
V: TRBV29-1
J: TRBJ2-1

CDR3: CAISGEGPNSPLHF
V: TRBV10-3
J: TRBJ1-6

CDR3: CASSDMGNTSPLHF
V: TRBV25-1
J: TRBJ1-6

CDR3: CASSPRLIYEQYF
V: TRBV7-9
J: TRBJ2-7

CDR3: CASSLDGGSGTDTQYF
V: TRBV5-1
J: TRBJ2-3

CDR3: CSARDLGPAKRGDYGYTF
V: TRBV20-1
J: TRBJ1-2

CDR3: CASSWTVAGEQYF
V: TRBV27
J: TRBJ2-7

CDR3: CASSVSPPSSYEQYF
V: TRBV2
J: TRBJ2-7

CDR3: CSGSAGAPNNEQFF
V: TRBV20-1
J: TRBJ2-1

CDR3: CASSLTGTTEAFF
V: TRBV12-3/TRBV12-4
J: TRBJ1-1

CDR3: CASSSLLAVRTDTQYF
V: TRBV7-9
J: TRBJ2-3

CDR3: CASSLAAGPNTEAFF
V: TRBV12-3/TRBV12-4
J: TRBJ1-1

CDR3: CASSPKNYEQYF
V: TRBV3-1
J: TRBJ2-7

CDR3: CASSYWVAGGLERSTQYF
V: TRBV6-6
J: TRBJ2-3

CDR3: CASSLLGHYGYTF
V: TRBV12-3/TRBV12-4
J: TRBJ1-2

CDR3: CSVEGPRDTEAFF
V: TRBV29-1
J: TRBJ1-1

CDR3: CAPWGDSNQPQHF
V: TRBV19
J: TRBJ1-5

CDR3: CASSSGTGDRAEAFF
V: TRBV5-1
J: TRBJ1-1

CDR3: CASSHTEASTDTQYF
V: TRBV28
J: TRBJ2-3

CDR3: CASSRGGGRSEAFF
V: TRBV27
J: TRBJ1-1

CDR3: CASSGGESQHF
V: TRBV27
J: TRBJ1-5

CDR3: CASSSRGLWSEQYF
V: TRBV12-3/TRBV12-4
J: TRBJ2-7

CDR3: CATSGIAASYEQYF
V: TRBV15
J: TRBJ2-7

CDR3: CASSLSGTTNEKLFF
V: TRBV5-1
J: TRBJ1-4

CDR3: CASSFGPPYNEQFF
V: TRBV7-9
J: TRBJ2-1

CDR3: CATSRELGFETQYF
V: TRBV15
J: TRBJ2-5

CDR3: CASSHLGGAHGEAFF
V: TRBV6-5
J: TRBJ1-1

CDR3: CASKRGSGGDTEAFF
V: TRBV3-1
J: TRBJ1-1

CDR3: CSTGGESATEAFF
V: TRBV29-1
J: TRBJ1-1

CDR3: CASRSYGQGLMNTEAFF
V: TRBV7-8
J: TRBJ1-1

CDR3: CAWSGGAGGYTF
V: TRBV30
J: TRBJ1-2

CDR3: CASSPRTSGRQNTGELFF
V: TRBV9
J: TRBJ2-2

CDR3: CASSRTTANSVSGELFF
V: TRBV3-1
J: TRBJ2-2